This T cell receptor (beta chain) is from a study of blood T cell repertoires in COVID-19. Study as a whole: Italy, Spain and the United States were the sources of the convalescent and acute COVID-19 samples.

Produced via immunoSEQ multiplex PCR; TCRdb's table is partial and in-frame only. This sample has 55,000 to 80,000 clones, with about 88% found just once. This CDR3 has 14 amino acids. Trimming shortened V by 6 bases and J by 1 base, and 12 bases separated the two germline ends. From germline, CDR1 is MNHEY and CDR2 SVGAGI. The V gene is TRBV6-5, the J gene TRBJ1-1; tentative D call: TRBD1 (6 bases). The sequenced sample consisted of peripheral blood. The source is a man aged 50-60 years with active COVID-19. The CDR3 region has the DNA TGTGCCAGCAGCAATCACAGGGAGAACACTGAAGCTTTCTTT. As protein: CASSNHRENTEAFF.